Included here is one TCR beta chain sequence, with context. Its antigen is not identified. This record comes from a study of T and B cells in COVID-19 patients. Study-wide points: Blood from mildly ill patients while symptomatic, and early samples from severe cases, were scarce. CD4+, regulatory T cell, CD8+ and sorted SARS-CoV-2-responsive or tetramer+ T cells were not yet sequenced. Exclusive to the recovered cohort were roughly 2,000 TCR clusters, some 32 of them with low generation probability. In COVID-19 patients, T cell receptor beta variable and joining gene use was reportedly strongly skewed.

V was pared by 5 bases and J by 5 bases, with 2 bases of the junction left unmatched. The CDR3 has 14 residues. Germline values: CDR1 LGHNA, CDR2 YSLEER. TRB was amplified from about 240-490 ng of blood genomic DNA. TRB rearrangements were amplified by multiplex PCR with BIOMED2 TRB-A/B primers. TCRdb fed the multiplex PCR reads into MiXCR, producing one record per CDR3 protein. Of approximately 18,000 distinct CDR3 sequences listed, under 30% are singletons. Sequenced sample: blood. This TCR came from a human donor who had recovered from COVID-19. The chain employs TRBV4-3 and TRBJ2-1, with 11 positions matching TRBD2. This CDR3 reads CASSYSGGDNEQFF. In DNA, the CDR3 is TGCGCCAGCAGCTATAGCGGGGGGGACAATGAGCAGTTCTTC.